The rows below give T cell receptor beta chains drawn from one sample of a study of response to subunit inactivated influenza vaccine. TCRdb reprocessed the RT-PCR reads with MiXCR, giving one entry per CDR3 protein. The table has 650,000 to 700,000 distinct CDR3 sequences, less than 20% seen once; the top ten hold 11%. Sequences were derived from PBMCs from blood, sampled about 11 days after vaccination. The receptors come from a man in his forties or fifties who received an inactivated influenza vaccine. CDR3s include the opening cysteine and the closing phenylalanine or tryptophan. A D gene is named only where the DNA matches it firmly. The size field is filled for only some rows; it gives once, few, many or a size class.

d_call	v_call	clone_size	j_call	cdr3_aa	cdr3_nt
NA	TRBV9	many	TRBJ2-1	CASSARVNHRNEQFF	TGTGCCAGCAGCGCCCGTGTGAACCATCGGAATGAGCAGTTCTTC
NA	TRBV7-2	many	TRBJ2-3	CASRGVTDTQYF	TGTGCCAGCAGGGGGGTCACAGATACGCAGTATTTT
NA	TRBV20-1	few	TRBJ2-1	CSAPRYNEQFF	TGCAGTGCCCCCCGCTACAATGAGCAGTTCTTC
NA	TRBV5-1	few	TRBJ2-4	CASKRDGAKNIQYF	TGCGCCAGTAAGCGTGACGGGGCCAAAAACATTCAGTACTTC
NA	TRBV12-3/TRBV12-4	many	TRBJ2-5	CASSLADRQETQYF	TGTGCCAGCAGTTTAGCTGACAGGCAAGAGACCCAGTACTTC
TRBD1	TRBV2	many	TRBJ2-2	CASSQDRVGTGELFF	TGTGCCAGCAGTCAAGACAGGGTAGGCACCGGGGAGCTGTTTTTT
NA	TRBV6-5	many	TRBJ2-7	CASSYSRGEVYEQYF	TGTGCCAGCAGTTACTCGCGCGGGGAGGTATACGAGCAGTACTTC
NA	TRBV20-1	NA	TRBJ2-1	CSARGGSLGEQFF	TGCAGTGCTAGAGGGGGTAGCTTGGGTGAGCAGTTCTTC
NA	TRBV20-1	NA	TRBJ2-7	CSARPAGYEQYF	TGCAGTGCTCGTCCCGCCGGATACGAGCAGTACTTC
NA	TRBV20-1	NA	TRBJ2-3	CSARERDTDTQYF	TGCAGTGCTAGAGAGAGGGACACAGATACGCAGTATTTT
NA	TRBV6-1	few	TRBJ2-7	CASTPPHGGEQYF	TGTGCCAGCACCCCACCCCACGGTGGTGAGCAGTACTTC
NA	TRBV4-3	NA	TRBJ1-4	CASSQQGLGEKLFF	TGCGCCAGCAGCCAGCAGGGGTTAGGAGAAAAACTGTTTTTT
TRBD2	TRBV5-1	few	TRBJ2-5	CASSLLTSGQETQYF	TGCGCCAGCAGCTTGTTGACTAGCGGCCAAGAGACCCAGTACTTC
NA	TRBV28	NA	TRBJ1-1	CASSSSRGGNTEAFF	TGTGCCAGCAGTTCCTCCAGGGGAGGGAACACTGAAGCTTTCTTT
NA	TRBV20-1	many	TRBJ2-3	CSAPGTSDTQYF	TGCAGTGCTCCCGGGACCTCAGATACGCAGTATTTT
NA	TRBV7-2	many	TRBJ2-3	CASSLRRGFESGDTQYF	TGTGCCAGCAGCTTGCGCAGGGGTTTCGAGTCGGGAGATACGCAGTATTTT
TRBD1	TRBV24-1	NA	TRBJ2-7	CATSDTGESYEQYF	TGTGCCACCAGTGACACAGGGGAGAGCTACGAGCAGTACTTC